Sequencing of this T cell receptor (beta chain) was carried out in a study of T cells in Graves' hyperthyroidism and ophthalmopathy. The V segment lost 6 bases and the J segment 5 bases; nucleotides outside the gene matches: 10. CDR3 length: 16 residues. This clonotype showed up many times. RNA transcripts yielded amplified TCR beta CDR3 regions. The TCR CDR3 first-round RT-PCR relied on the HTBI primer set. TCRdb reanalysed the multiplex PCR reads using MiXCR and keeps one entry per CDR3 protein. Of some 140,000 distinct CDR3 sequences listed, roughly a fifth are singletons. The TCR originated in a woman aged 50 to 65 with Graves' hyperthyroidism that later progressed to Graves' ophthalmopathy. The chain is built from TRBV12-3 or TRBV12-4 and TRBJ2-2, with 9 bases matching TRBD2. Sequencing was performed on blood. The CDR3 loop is CASRPRLAALTGELFF. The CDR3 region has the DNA TGTGCCAGCAGGCCTCGACTAGCGGCACTTACCGGGGAGCTGTTTTTT.